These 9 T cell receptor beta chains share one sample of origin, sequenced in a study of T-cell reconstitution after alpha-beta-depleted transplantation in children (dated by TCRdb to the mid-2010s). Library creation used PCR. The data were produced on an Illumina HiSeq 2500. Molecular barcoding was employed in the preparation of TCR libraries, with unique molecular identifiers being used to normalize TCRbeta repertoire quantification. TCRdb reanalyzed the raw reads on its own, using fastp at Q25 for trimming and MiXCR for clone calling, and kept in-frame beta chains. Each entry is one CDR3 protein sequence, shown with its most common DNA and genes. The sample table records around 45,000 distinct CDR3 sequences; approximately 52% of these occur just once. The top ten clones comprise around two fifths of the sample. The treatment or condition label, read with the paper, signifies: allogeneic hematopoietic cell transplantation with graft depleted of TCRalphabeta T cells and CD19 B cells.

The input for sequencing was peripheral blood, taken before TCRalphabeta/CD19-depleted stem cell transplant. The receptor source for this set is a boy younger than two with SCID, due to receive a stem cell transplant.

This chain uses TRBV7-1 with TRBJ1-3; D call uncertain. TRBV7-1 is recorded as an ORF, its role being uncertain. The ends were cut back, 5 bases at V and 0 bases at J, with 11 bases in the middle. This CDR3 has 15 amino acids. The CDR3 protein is CASSQQAYSGNTIYF. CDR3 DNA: TGTGCCAGCAGCCAGCAGGCCTACTCTGGAAACACCATATATTTT.

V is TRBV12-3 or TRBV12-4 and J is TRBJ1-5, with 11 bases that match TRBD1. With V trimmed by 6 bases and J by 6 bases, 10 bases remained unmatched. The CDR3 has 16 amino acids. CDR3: CASSPPGQGASQPQHF. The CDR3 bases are TGTGCCAGCAGCCCTCCCGGACAGGGGGCGAGTCAGCCCCAGCATTTT.

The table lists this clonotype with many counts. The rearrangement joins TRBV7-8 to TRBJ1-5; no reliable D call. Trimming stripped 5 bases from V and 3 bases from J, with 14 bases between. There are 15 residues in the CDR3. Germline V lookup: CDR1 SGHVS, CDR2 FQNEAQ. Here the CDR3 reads CASSPIAGNNQPQHF. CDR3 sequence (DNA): TGTGCCAGCAGCCCAATAGCGGGGAACAATCAGCCCCAGCATTTT.

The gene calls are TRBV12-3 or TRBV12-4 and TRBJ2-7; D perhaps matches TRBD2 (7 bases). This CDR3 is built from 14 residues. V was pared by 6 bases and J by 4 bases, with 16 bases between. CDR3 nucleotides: TGTGCCAGCAGACGGGGCGGGGGCTCTTACGAGCAGTACTTC. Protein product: CASRRGGGSYEQYF.

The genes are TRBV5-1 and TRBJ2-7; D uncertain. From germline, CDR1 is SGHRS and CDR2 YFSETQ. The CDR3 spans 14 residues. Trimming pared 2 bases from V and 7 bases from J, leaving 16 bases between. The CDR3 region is CASSFSQVRGEQYF. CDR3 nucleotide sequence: TGCGCCAGCAGCTTTTCCCAAGTTAGAGGTGAGCAGTACTTC.

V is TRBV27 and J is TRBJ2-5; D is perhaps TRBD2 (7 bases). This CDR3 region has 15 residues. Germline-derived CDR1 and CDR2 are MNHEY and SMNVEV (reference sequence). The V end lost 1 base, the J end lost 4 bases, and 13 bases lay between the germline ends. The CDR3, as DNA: TGTGCCAGCAGTTTATGGGGGGGGCTTGGAGAGACCCAGTACTTC. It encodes CASSLWGGLGETQYF.

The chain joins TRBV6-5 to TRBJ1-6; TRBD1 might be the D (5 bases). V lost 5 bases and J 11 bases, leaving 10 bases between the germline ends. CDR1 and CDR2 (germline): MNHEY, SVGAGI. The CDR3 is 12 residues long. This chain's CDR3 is CASSRRGAPLHF. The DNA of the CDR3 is TGTGCCAGCAGTCGGAGGGGCGCACCCCTCCACTTT.

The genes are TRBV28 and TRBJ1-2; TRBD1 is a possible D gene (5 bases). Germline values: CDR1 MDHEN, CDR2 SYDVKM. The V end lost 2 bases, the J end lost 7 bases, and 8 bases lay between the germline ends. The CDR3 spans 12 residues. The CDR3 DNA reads TGTGCCAGCAGTTTACAGGGTTCTGGCTACACCTTC. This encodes CASSLQGSGYTF.

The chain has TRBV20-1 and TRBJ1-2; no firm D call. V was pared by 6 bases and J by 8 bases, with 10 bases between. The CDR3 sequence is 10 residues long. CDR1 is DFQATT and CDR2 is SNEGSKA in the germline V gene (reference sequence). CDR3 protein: CSAQENGYTF. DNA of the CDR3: TGCAGTGCCCAGGAAAACGGCTACACCTTC.